These 15 T cell receptor beta chains originate from one sample sequenced in a study of tumor-infiltrating lymphocytes in primary liver carcinoma. Constant-region priming of around 490 ng total RNA yielded TCR beta cDNA. Employing slightly modified ARM-PCR, three nested multiplex PCR rounds were run, and these gave rise to the TCR beta libraries. The two initial PCR rounds, ten to eleven cycles each, used TRBV1-TRBV30 forward and C-beta reverse primers. Each CDR3 protein is one row after TCRdb ran MiXCR on the multiplex PCR reads. The sample shows 120,000 or so distinct CDR3 sequences, about 59% of them seen only once. Co-extraction of both nucleic acids (RNA and DNA) used about 17-31 mg of unsorted bulk tissue. The material sequenced was liver tumor tissue from sampling region 1. Subset noted: tumor region T1, superior pole. Every receptor here comes from a woman aged 60-70 years with primary liver carcinoma and hepatitis B virus infection.

As concerns this clonotype: This could be a read error, since a much larger clone is one nucleotide away. The chain employs TRBV6-5 and TRBJ1-2, with D unresolved. The CDR3 totals 15 residues. CDR1 is MNHEY and CDR2 is SVGAGI in the germline V gene. The DNA of the CDR3 is TGTACCAGCAGCCAGATGTATCCCCCTGGGTATGGCTACACCTTC. Translated, it gives CTSSQMYPPGYGYTF.

A remark on this clonotype: A much more abundant neighbour one base away suggests this may be a read error. The rearrangement uses TRBV6-5 and TRBJ2-7, with a tentative D call TRBD2 (5 bases). V lost 2 bases and J 0 bases, leaving 11 bases between the germline ends. CDR3 length: 15 amino acids. CDR1 and CDR2 (germline): MNHEY, SVGAGI. CDR3 bases: TGTGCCAGCAGTTACGGTGGCCTAGCCTCCTACGAGCAGTACTTC. Translating gives CASSYGGLASYEQYF.

This clonotype occurred a few times. Here the CDR3 reads CASSLVSYEQYF. CDR3 nucleotide sequence: TGCGCCAGCAGCTTGGTCTCATACGAGCAGTACTTC. The chain uses TRBV5-1 and TRBJ2-7; D is uncertain. The germline gives CDR1 SGHRS, CDR2 YFSETQ. The ends were cut back, 0 bases at V and 4 bases at J, with 5 bases in the middle. The CDR3 runs to 12 residues. The whole variable domain, filled in from reference TRBV5-1 and TRBJ2-7, reads KAGVTQTPRYLIKTRGQQVTLSCSPISGHRSVSWYQQTPGQGLQFLFEYFSETQRNKGNFPGRFSGRQFSNSRSEMNVSTLELGDSALYLCASSLVSYEQYFGPGTRLTVT.

In the case of this clonotype: This may come from a read error, since a much larger clone is one base off. The CDR3 region is CSVVVGGSIQPQHF. CDR3 sequence (DNA): TGCAGCGTGGTCGTGGGGGGTAGCATTCAGCCCCAGCATTTT. The chain recombines TRBV29-1 with TRBJ1-5; D may be TRBD1 (5 bases). Germline V gives CDR1 SQVTM, CDR2 ANQGSEA. CDR3 length: 14 amino acids. Full variable domain (remainder filled in from reference TRBV29-1 and TRBJ1-5): SAVISQKPSRDICQRGTSLTIQCQVDSQVTMMFWYRQQPGQSLTLIATANQGSEATYESGFVIDKFPISRPNLTFSTLTVSNMSPEDSSIYLCSVVVGGSIQPQHFGDGTRLSIL.

This clonotype was observed at least ten times. The gene calls are TRBV6-6 and TRBJ2-7, with unresolved D. V lost 2 bases, J lost 2 bases, and 10 bases lay in between. CDR3 length: 14 residues. In germline, CDR1 is MNHNY, CDR2 SVGAGI (reference sequence). The CDR3 coding sequence is TGTGCCAGCAGTTACCAAAGTTCTACCTACGAGCAGTACTTC. Protein product: CASSYQSSTYEQYF.

On this clonotype: A read error is likely, as this CDR3 ends without the conserved phenylalanine or tryptophan. The limits of the CDR3 on the DNA are not certain, so only TCRdb's listed CDR3 is given. The V and J genes are TRBV12-2 and TRBJ2-7; TRBD2, the D gene given by the table, was not confirmed from the DNA. TRBV12-2 is a documented pseudogene. The CDR3 totals 16 residues, both ends included. The CDR3 region is CASRLGGSSGPYEQYS.

This chain links TRBV5-6 with TRBJ2-4; 7 nucleotides match TRBD1. CDR1 SGHDT and CDR2 YYEEEE come from the germline V gene. V was pared by 1 base and J by 3 bases, with 10 bases of the junction left unmatched. The CDR3 totals 17 residues. CDR3 in DNA: TGTGCCAGCAGCTTGCTGAGAACAGGGGTACACAAAAACATTCAGTACTTC. As protein: CASSLLRTGVHKNIQYF.

The chain links TRBV5-5 to TRBJ2-7; D remains unclear. There are 15 residues in the CDR3. V was clipped by 2 bases and J by 3 bases, with 15 bases between them. From germline, CDR1 is SGHKS and CDR2 YYEKEE (reference sequence). CDR3 DNA: TGTGCCAGCAGCTTTGGAACAGCCATCGGCTACGAGCAGTACTTC. The encoded protein is CASSFGTAIGYEQYF.

This clonotype was detected many times. The genes are TRBV6-1 and TRBJ1-3; TRBD1 might be the D (6 bases). The ends were cut back, 0 bases at V and 4 bases at J, with 13 bases in the middle. Per germline, CDR1 MNHNS and CDR2 SASEGT. The CDR3 consists of 16 residues. The CDR3: CASSEAVGRGGNTIYF. CDR3 in DNA: TGTGCCAGCAGTGAAGCGGTCGGCAGGGGCGGAAACACCATATATTTT.

Only a few counts were recorded for this clonotype. A much larger clone lies a single base off, so this may be a read error. The V and J genes are TRBV6-5 and TRBJ2-7; D perhaps matches TRBD1 (6 bases). The germline V gene has CDR1 MNHEY and CDR2 SVGAGI. The CDR3 runs to 15 residues. In DNA, the CDR3 is TGTGTCAGCAGCCCTCCAGGGGCGAGGTCCTACGAGCAGTACTTC. This gives the protein CVSSPPGARSYEQYF.

V gene TRBV28 combines with J gene TRBJ2-3; TRBD2 aligns across 10 bases. J lost 3 bases, V lost 2 bases, and 2 bases had no gene match. The V gene's germline CDR1 is MDHEN and CDR2 SYDVKM. This CDR3 has 15 residues. CDR3 bases: TGTGCCAGCAGTTTACAAGCGGGAGGGACAGATACGCAGTATTTT. It encodes CASSLQAGGTDTQYF.

This clonotype was found a few times. Likely a read error: the CDR3 ends without its conserved phenylalanine or tryptophan. The rearrangement joins TRBV11-2 to TRBJ2-2, with a tentative D call TRBD2 (5 bases). Germline assignment: CDR1 SGHAT and CDR2 FQNNGV. The CDR3 runs 15 residues. Trimming stripped 7 bases from V and 0 bases from J, with 12 bases between. The DNA of the CDR3 is TGTGCCAGCAACCTTACTAGAGCGAACACCGGGGAGCTGTTTTTG. Translation: CASNLTRANTGELFL.

This clonotype occurred many times. The chain couples TRBV6-5 to TRBJ2-1; 15 nucleotides agree with TRBD2. The ends lost 6 bases at V and 10 bases at J; junction bases unmatched: 7. Germline V gene lookup returns CDR1 MNHEY and CDR2 SVGAGI. The CDR3 totals 15 residues. This CDR3 is CASSYGLAGGDEQFF. The CDR3 coding sequence is TGTGCCAGCAGCTATGGACTAGCGGGAGGGGACGAGCAGTTCTTC.

The chain combines TRBV5-4 with TRBJ2-3; D is unresolved. The tail of the sequence fits TRBJ1-5 better, so the J call may be wrong. The CDR3 length is 14 residues. Germline V gene data show CDR1 as SGHNT and CDR2 as YYREEE (reference sequence). The CDR3 DNA reads as TGTGCCAGCAGCTTGGCCGGCTCGGCAGGTACGCAGCATTTT. It translates to CASSLAGSAGTQHF.

With respect to this clonotype: A read error may be the cause here, since a much bigger clone is one base away. The chain uses TRBV6-5 and TRBJ2-7, with 7 bases fitting TRBD2. The CDR3 length is 11 residues. The germline V gene encodes CDR1 MNHEY and CDR2 SVGAGI. The CDR3 DNA reads TGTACCAGCGGGGACCTCTACGAGCAGTACTTC. Translated, it gives CTSGDLYEQYF.